The clone carrying this T cell receptor beta chain was counted a few times. Its target is not known. Use of 60 Vbeta and 13 Jbeta primers characterized the PCR. Repertoires were generated with immunoSEQ multiplex PCR, while TCRdb's copy carries only in-frame clones and drops some. Among about 90,000 clones listed, approximately 65% were seen once. The data derive from a study of cytomegalovirus exposure and HLA in healthy donors. The study, taken as a whole, reports: In a later analysis, V- and J-gene trimming of beta chains associated with a DCLRE1C missense variant, replicated independently. Three chains tied to CMV proved CMV antigen-specific in vitro.

Trimming stripped 0 bases from V and 3 bases from J, with 9 bases between. Looked up from germline, CDR1 is SGDLS and CDR2 is YYNGEE. The CDR3 has 14 residues. The clonotype originates from a woman between 25 and 40 years old in good health and CMV-seropositive. Material for sequencing was PBMCs. The gene calls are TRBV9 and TRBJ1-2; D is unclear. The CDR3 DNA sequence: TGTGCCAGCAGCGTAGGAGGGCAGGACTATGGCTACACCTTC. This encodes CASSVGGQDYGYTF.